Below, 11 T cell receptor beta chains from the same sample are listed, as sequenced in a study of T cells in Graves' hyperthyroidism and ophthalmopathy. The investigators amplified TCR beta CDR3 regions from RNA transcripts. A first-round RT-PCR of the TCR CDR3 used the HTBI primer set. TCRdb used MiXCR to reprocess the multiplex PCR reads, holding one entry per CDR3 protein. Here the sample spans fewer than 750,000 distinct CDR3 sequences, roughly 14% being singletons. The sequenced material came from blood. The receptors derive from a woman in her forties with Graves' ophthalmopathy.

The chain combines TRBV30 with TRBJ2-7, with D possibly TRBD1 on 6 matching bases. Germline CDR1 reads GTSNPN; CDR2 reads SVGIG (reference sequence). V lost 5 bases, J lost 3 bases, and 17 bases lay in between. There are 14 residues in the CDR3. The CDR3 protein is CAWRPGQWVYEQYF. The CDR3 DNA is TGTGCCTGGCGGCCGGGACAATGGGTCTACGAGCAGTACTTC.

The chain links TRBV12-3 or TRBV12-4 to TRBJ2-7, with TRBD2 identical over 11 bases. The CDR3 spans 18 residues. The V and J ends lost 6 bases and 0 bases, in that order; junction bases with no gene match: 13. CDR3 amino acids: CASRLGDPGLAASYEQYF. The CDR3 nucleotides are TGTGCCAGCAGGTTGGGGGATCCGGGACTAGCGGCCTCCTACGAGCAGTACTTC.

The rearrangement links TRBV19 to TRBJ1-6; possible D gene TRBD1, 5 bases. The CDR3 is 13 amino acids. Per germline, CDR1 LNHDA and CDR2 SQIVND (reference sequence). V was trimmed by 7 bases and J by 7 bases, leaving 11 bases between them. The CDR3 region has the DNA TGTGCCAGTACCCTTCGGGGGAATTCACCCCTCCACTTT. Translated, it gives CASTLRGNSPLHF.

The rearrangement uses TRBV12-3 or TRBV12-4 and TRBJ2-7; D is perhaps TRBD2 (5 bases). CDR3 length equals 13 residues. V gave up 4 bases and J gave up 7 bases, with 14 bases separating them. CDR3: CASSYPPPGEQYF. The DNA for the CDR3 is TGTGCCAGCAGTTATCCCCCTCCGGGGGAGCAGTACTTC.

This clonotype appeared a few times. The chain combines TRBV12-3 or TRBV12-4 with TRBJ1-4, with D perhaps matching TRBD1 (5 bases). This CDR3 comprises 14 residues. V was clipped by 2 bases and J by 8 bases, with 12 bases between them. The CDR3 protein is CASSLQGSREKLFF. The CDR3 DNA follows: TGTGCCAGCAGTTTACAGGGAAGTCGGGAAAAACTGTTTTTT.

This clonotype was recorded at least ten times. Germline is not matched at one junction end, which may reflect a read error. The chain combines TRBV10-3 with TRBJ1-1; the D is unclear. Looked up from germline, CDR1 is ENHRY and CDR2 is SYGVKD. CDR3 length: 13 residues. The DNA of the CDR3 is TGTACCATCACCATGAGGGAGGACACTGAAGCTTTCTTT. This sequence encodes CTITMREDTEAFF.

This clonotype was counted at least ten times. The V and J genes are TRBV4-3 and TRBJ1-1; unclear D gene. The V and J ends lost 4 bases and 3 bases respectively, with 12 bases between them. The CDR3 has 14 residues. Germline values: CDR1 LGHNA, CDR2 YSLEER. The CDR3 here is CASSLQAWDTEAFF. The CDR3 bases are TGCGCCAGCAGCCTACAAGCCTGGGACACTGAAGCTTTCTTT.

This clonotype was seen ten or more times. This could be a read error, since a much larger clone is one nucleotide away. V is TRBV6-1 and J is TRBJ1-1; 8 nucleotides match TRBD1. CDR3 length: 13 residues. The V gene's germline CDR1 is MNHNS and CDR2 SASEGT. The V segment lost 10 bases and the J segment 5 bases; nucleotides outside the gene matches: 9. CDR3 in amino acids: CANDRGCGTEAFF. CDR3 in DNA: TGTGCCAACGACAGGGGATGTGGAACTGAAGCTTTCTTT.

The chain recombines TRBV7-9 with TRBJ2-7, with a possible D match to TRBD1 (8 bases). CDR1 is SEHNR, CDR2 FQNEAQ, per germline (reference sequence). This CDR3 has 14 amino acids. Trimming took off 6 bases at V and 7 bases at J, with 19 bases between the two ends. CDR3 loop: CASSSTGGVEEQYF. The CDR3 DNA follows: TGTGCCAGCAGTTCTACAGGGGGGGTCGAAGAGCAGTACTTC.

This clonotype was found many times. The chain has TRBV19 and TRBJ1-5; D call uncertain. The CDR3 length is 15 residues. Deletions cut 5 bases from V and 1 base from J, with 12 bases between. Germline V gene sequence: CDR1 LNHDA, CDR2 SQIVND (reference sequence). The CDR3 region is CASSVPPDSNQPQHF. The CDR3 DNA follows: TGTGCCAGTAGTGTCCCCCCGGACAGCAATCAGCCCCAGCATTTT.

Comment on this clonotype: This may arise from a read error, as a much more abundant clone is one base away. The J gene is TRBJ2-7, the V gene TRBV28, with D tentatively TRBD1 (5 bases). The germline V gene encodes CDR1 MDHEN and CDR2 SYDVKM. The CDR3 sequence is 13 residues long. The V end lost 8 bases, the J end lost 4 bases, and 15 bases lay between the germline ends. CDR3 amino acids: CASQVQALYEQYF. The CDR3 bases are TGTGCCAGCCAGGTACAGGCCCTATACGAGCAGTACTTC.